Shown below are 24 T cell receptor beta chains from a single sample sequenced in a study of T-cell memory formation after mild COVID-19. TCRdb fed the 5' RACE reads into MiXCR, producing one record per CDR3 protein. The sample consists of about 29,000 distinct CDR3 sequences, less than 15% of them appearing once. Sequencing was performed on PBMCs or a T cell subset sorted from them (not recorded which). The receptors were gathered from an adult woman who had mild COVID-19 (a few samples of this study predate the infection). Cell type and time point are not known.

This clonotype was picked up many times. The chain carries TRBV6-5 and TRBJ2-7, with TRBD1 matching 8 bases. With V trimmed by 5 bases and J by 3 bases, 9 bases remained unmatched. CDR1 and CDR2 from the germline V gene are MNHEY and SVGAGI. The length of the CDR3 is 15 residues. CDR3 loop: CASSPRRDRYYEQYF. The CDR3 coding sequence is TGTGCCAGCAGTCCTCGGAGGGACAGGTACTACGAGCAGTACTTC.

This clonotype has at least ten counts. The genes are TRBV7-2 and TRBJ2-6; D is unclear. The CDR3 contains 13 residues. Germline lookup yields CDR1 SGHTA and CDR2 FQGNSA. Trimming pared 1 base from V and 9 bases from J, leaving 7 bases between. CDR3 in amino acids: CASSLDGGNVLTF. The CDR3 bases are TGTGCCAGCAGCTTAGATGGTGGCAACGTCCTGACTTTC.

The table lists this clonotype with many counts. This chain joins TRBV3-1 and TRBJ1-2, with D perhaps TRBD1 (6 bases). Trimming took off 0 bases at V and 8 bases at J, with 16 bases between the two ends. The CDR3 has 15 residues. Germline V gene sequence: CDR1 LGHDT, CDR2 YNNKEL (reference sequence). In DNA, the CDR3 is TGTGCCAGCAGCCAAGATTGGTGGTCAGGGGAAGGCTACACCTTC. It yields the protein CASSQDWWSGEGYTF.

This clonotype occurred many times. The V and J genes are TRBV19 and TRBJ2-3; D is undetermined. V was shortened by 7 bases and J by 4 bases, with 12 bases between the two germline ends. Germline V CDR1 and CDR2: LNHDA, SQIVND (reference sequence). There are 13 residues in the CDR3. In nucleotides, the CDR3 is TGTGCCAGTAAGTTTTCGGTGTCAGATACGCAGTATTTT. Protein sequence: CASKFSVSDTQYF. Filled out from reference TRBV19 and TRBJ2-3, the complete variable domain reads DGGITQSPKYLFRKEGQNVTLSCEQNLNHDAMYWYRQDPGQGLRLIYYSQIVNDFQKGDIAEGYSVSREKKESFPLTVTSAQKNPTAFYLCASKFSVSDTQYFGPGTRLTVL.

The chain couples TRBV5-6 to TRBJ1-1; the match to TRBD1 covers 10 bases. V trimming: 5 bases; J trimming: 2 bases; junction bases outside the gene matches: 6. CDR1 and CDR2 (germline): SGHDT, YYEEEE. The CDR3 extends over 15 amino acids. In DNA form, the CDR3 reads TGTGCCAGCAGGCCGGGACAGGGGCGAAACACTGAAGCTTTCTTT. Residues: CASRPGQGRNTEAFF.

The J gene is TRBJ2-3, the V gene TRBV5-4; possible D gene TRBD2, 5 bases. This CDR3 contains 14 residues. Per germline, CDR1 SGHNT and CDR2 YYREEE (reference sequence). V gave up 3 bases and J gave up 4 bases, with 12 bases separating them. CDR3 in amino acids: CASSSLARADTQYF. The CDR3 DNA follows: TGTGCCAGCAGCTCCCTAGCCCGGGCAGATACGCAGTATTTT. The entire variable domain, with the rest obtained from reference TRBV5-4 and TRBJ2-3, is as follows: ETGVTQSPTHLIKTRGQQVTLRCSSQSGHNTVSWYQQALGQGPQFIFQYYREEENGRGNFPPRFSGLQFPNYSSELNVNALELDDSALYLCASSSLARADTQYFGPGTRLTVL.

V usage is TRBV6-2 or TRBV6-3 and J usage is TRBJ1-1; D might be TRBD1 (5 bases). The CDR3 runs to 12 residues. Germline lookup yields CDR1 MNHEY and CDR2 SVGEGT. CDR3 sequence: CAGRGVLTEAFF. Written as DNA, the CDR3 is TGTGCTGGGCGAGGGGTTCTCACTGAAGCTTTCTTT.

This clonotype is medium-sized. The rearrangement joins TRBV11-2 to TRBJ2-7, with 8 bases identical to TRBD2. Germline CDR1 SGHAT, CDR2 FQNNGV. Losses at the gene ends were 1 base for V and 1 base for J; bases not matched to a gene: 9. The CDR3 consists of 17 residues. The CDR3 sequence is CASSLVTGTRRSYEQYF. The CDR3 DNA follows: TGTGCCAGCAGCTTAGTGACCGGGACTAGACGGTCCTACGAGCAGTACTTC.

There are a few counts of this clonotype. The chain is built from TRBV5-1 and TRBJ1-1; D not resolved. The CDR3 sequence is 12 residues long. Germline-derived CDR1 and CDR2 are SGHRS and YFSETQ. V was cut by 5 bases and J by 4 bases, with 9 bases left in between. CDR3: CASRAPGTEAFF. The CDR3 DNA sequence: TGCGCCAGCAGGGCTCCGGGCACTGAAGCTTTCTTT.

This clonotype has a count of ten or more. This chain connects TRBV29-1 to TRBJ1-5; 8 bases line up with TRBD1. This CDR3 contains 13 residues. Germline CDR1 reads SQVTM; CDR2 reads ANQGSEA. V lost 7 bases to trimming and J lost 3 bases; unmatched junction nucleotides: 5. CDR3 loop: CSAQTGVNQPQHF. DNA for the CDR3: TGCAGCGCCCAGACAGGGGTCAATCAGCCCCAGCATTTT.

This clonotype appeared many times. The chain employs TRBV6-5 and TRBJ1-1; no reliable D call. Germline lookup yields CDR1 MNHEY and CDR2 SVGAGI. Trimming removed 4 bases at V and 11 bases at J, with 14 bases between. The length of the CDR3 is 12 residues. In DNA, the CDR3 is TGTGCCAGCAGTTCCCCCCCCTCTGTTGCTTTCTTT. Encoded protein: CASSSPPSVAFF.

The sample holds many counts of this clonotype. The chain joins TRBV20-1 to TRBJ2-4; D gene uncertain. Trimming removed 5 bases from V and 8 bases from J, with 16 bases in between. This CDR3 has 13 amino acids. Germline loops: CDR1 DFQATT, CDR2 SNEGSKA (reference sequence). CDR3 nucleotides: TGCAGTGCTTCCTACACGAACGCGGACATTCAGTACTTC. It specifies CSASYTNADIQYF.

This clonotype was seen repeatedly, ten times or more. The chain uses TRBV20-1 and TRBJ2-5, with 14 bases lining up with TRBD2. V was clipped by 5 bases and J by 6 bases; unmatched bases: 5. The germline CDR1 and CDR2 sequences are DFQATT and SNEGSKA (reference sequence). The length of the CDR3 is 14 residues. For the CDR3, the DNA is TGCAGTGCTTTACGACTAGCGGGAGGGAAGACCCAGTACTTC. This translates into CSALRLAGGKTQYF.

This clonotype came up many times. This chain joins TRBV7-9 and TRBJ2-5, with 15 positions matching TRBD2. V lost 5 bases and J lost 5; bases outside the gene matches: 6. Germline loops: CDR1 SEHNR, CDR2 FQNEAQ (reference sequence). The CDR3 is 16 amino acids. The CDR3 nucleotides read TGTGCCAGCAGCCGCGGGACTAGCGGGGGGCAGGAGACCCAGTACTTC. Translating gives CASSRGTSGGQETQYF.

At least ten counts were recorded for this clonotype. The chain links TRBV18 to TRBJ2-5, with D perhaps TRBD2 (5 bases). Per the germline V gene, CDR1 is KGHSH and CDR2 is LQKENI. CDR3 size: 14 residues. Trimming took 0 bases from V and 5 from J, leaving 10 bases between them. The CDR3 reads CASSPPTRVETQYF. CDR3 sequence (DNA): TGTGCCAGCTCACCACCGACGAGGGTGGAGACCCAGTACTTC.

This clonotype came up many times. The V and J genes are TRBV23-1 and TRBJ1-5, with unresolved D. TRBV23-1 is an open reading frame whose function is uncertain. Trimming took off 4 bases at V and 7 bases at J, with 14 bases between the two ends. The CDR3 has 14 residues. The CDR3 DNA is TGCGCCAGCAGTCTGCAGACCTCGGGCCAGCCCCAGCATTTT. Amino acid sequence: CASSLQTSGQPQHF.

The sample holds many counts of this clonotype. V is TRBV3-1 and J is TRBJ2-2; 10 bases align to TRBD2. CDR3 length: 16 amino acids. Trimming removed 1 base from V and 4 bases from J; junction bases left unmatched: 3. CDR1 is LGHDT, CDR2 YNNKEL, per germline (reference sequence). The CDR3 loop reads CASSQGLAGATGELFF. The CDR3 DNA reads as TGTGCCAGCAGCCAAGGACTAGCGGGCGCCACCGGGGAGCTGTTTTTT.

This clonotype came up many times. The J gene is TRBJ1-1, the V gene TRBV7-9; the D is unclear. CDR1 and CDR2 (germline): SEHNR, FQNEAQ (reference sequence). The CDR3 extends over 13 amino acids. Trimming took off 5 bases at V and 0 bases at J, with 7 bases between the two ends. The CDR3 reads CASSRIMNTEAFF. The DNA for the CDR3 is TGTGCCAGCAGCAGGATTATGAACACTGAAGCTTTCTTT.

This clonotype is deemed medium-sized. The chain uses TRBV5-1 and TRBJ1-6; weak D call: TRBD1 (5 bases). V was clipped by 3 bases and J by 7 bases, with 11 bases between them. Per germline, CDR1 SGHRS and CDR2 YFSETQ. The CDR3 loop spans 14 amino acids. The CDR3 is CASSSGTGNSPLHF. In nucleotides, the CDR3 is TGCGCCAGCAGCTCCGGGACGGGAAATTCACCCCTCCACTTT.

This clonotype was counted ten times or more. The chain joins TRBV27 to TRBJ2-1; possible D gene TRBD2, 6 bases. This CDR3 is built from 14 residues. Trimming left V 5 bases short and J 3 bases short, with 11 bases between. Germline V gene sequence: CDR1 MNHEY, CDR2 SMNVEV (reference sequence). Here the CDR3 DNA reads TGTGCCAGCAGTCCCCGACTAGGCTACAATGAGCAGTTCTTC. It is translated as CASSPRLGYNEQFF.

This clonotype has at least ten counts. The chain uses TRBV5-1 and TRBJ1-4, with 9 positions matching TRBD1. The length of the CDR3 is 14 residues. The V gene's germline CDR1 is SGHRS and CDR2 YFSETQ. V lost 4 bases and J lost 5; bases outside the gene matches: 3. The CDR3 DNA reads as TGCGCCAGCAGCCACGGGACAGGGAATGAAAAACTGTTTTTT. This translates into CASSHGTGNEKLFF.

This clonotype was counted many times. The chain carries TRBV11-2 and TRBJ2-2; 10 nucleotides align to TRBD1. V lost 6 bases, J lost 7 bases, and 11 bases stayed unmatched. The germline CDR1 and CDR2 sequences are SGHAT and FQNNGV. CDR3 size: 16 residues. The CDR3 DNA reads TGTGCCAGCAGGTCCTTGACAGGGGGCCTTTTCGGGGAGCTGTTTTTT. The encoded protein is CASRSLTGGLFGELFF.

In its sample, this clonotype was seen many times. J is TRBJ1-1 and V is TRBV9, with D perhaps TRBD1 (5 bases). Germline V lookup: CDR1 SGDLS, CDR2 YYNGEE. The CDR3 consists of 15 residues. The V end was cut by 3 bases, the J end by 4 bases, with 16 bases between. The CDR3 spells CASSAGSQFGTEAFF. The CDR3 DNA reads as TGTGCCAGCAGCGCAGGGTCACAGTTCGGCACTGAAGCTTTCTTT.

This clonotype was observed at least ten times. The chain recombines TRBV5-1 with TRBJ2-1; 9 bases align to TRBD2. The V and J ends lost 4 bases and 0 bases, in that order; junction bases with no gene match: 2. This CDR3 spans 15 amino acids. Per germline, CDR1 SGHRS and CDR2 YFSETQ. CDR3 in amino acids: CASSDSGSSYNEQFF. The CDR3 DNA reads TGCGCCAGCAGCGATAGCGGGAGCTCCTACAATGAGCAGTTCTTC.